This T cell receptor beta chain was sequenced in a study of blood T cells in healthy people across ages. Study details: Template switching retrieved approximately one barcoded beta molecule for each two T cells.

The donors, aged about 6 to 95, were healthy Caucasians from Russia. Germline-derived CDR1 and CDR2 are SGHTA and FQGTGA. CDR3 length: 13 amino acids. Trimming took off 9 bases at V and 2 bases at J, with 13 bases between the two ends. As regards this clonotype: Its antigen is as yet unknown.

General study results and limits: Unsorted PBMC material precluded a definitive naive versus antigen-experienced comparison.

Next came a second PCR, run for roughly 6 to 11 cycles, which used a sample-barcoded 5' primer along with a J-beta primer mix. Carrying 12 random nucleotides, a template-switch adaptor labeled each individual cDNA molecule. One entry per CDR3 protein, called by TCRdb with MiXCR from the 5' RACE reads. Of over a million distinct CDR3 sequences in the sample, 40% to 55% were seen once. V is TRBV7-3 and J is TRBJ1-1; D might be TRBD1 (5 bases). Sequencing was performed on blood. This clonotype was sampled from a woman aged 60 to 75 in good health. For the CDR3, the DNA is TGTGCCAGTCGGAGGGGTATTAACACTGAAGCTTTCTTT. As protein: CASRRGINTEAFF. The full variable domain, its missing parts supplied by reference TRBV7-3 and TRBJ1-1, is GAGVSQTPSNKVTEKGKYVELRCDPISGHTALYWYRQSLGQGPEFLIYFQGTGAADDSGLPNDRFFAVRPEGSVSTLKIQRTERGDSAVYLCASRRGINTEAFFGQGTRLTVV.